The 26 T cell receptor beta chains in this list originate from one sample, sequenced in a study of T-cell reconstitution after alpha-beta-depleted transplantation in children. Preparing the TCRbeta library involved the use of unique molecular identifiers. TCRdb analysed the PCR reads with MiXCR anew, one entry per CDR3 protein. Seen here are some 250,000 distinct CDR3 sequences, more than 10% observed once, and the top ten hold 2% to 3%. The input for sequencing was PBMCs from the stem cell graft donor, taken from the stem cell graft. The receptors come from a human donor who donated a stem cell graft to a child with acute lymphoblastic leukemia.

This clonotype came up many times. The J gene is TRBJ1-1, the V gene TRBV6-1; D is unresolved. In germline, CDR1 is MNHNS, CDR2 SASEGT. This CDR3 region has 12 residues. V was pared by 7 bases and J by 1 base, with 7 bases between. The CDR3, as DNA: TGTGCCAGCATCCTAGCGAACACTGAAGCTTTCTTT. Translating it yields CASILANTEAFF.

This clonotype was detected many times. V gene TRBV12-3 or TRBV12-4 combines with J gene TRBJ1-5; D gene uncertain. CDR3 length equals 14 residues. The V gene lost 6 bases and the J gene lost 7 bases, with 16 bases spanning the gap. CDR3 loop: CASSPDGSGQPQHF. The CDR3 DNA sequence: TGTGCCAGCAGCCCAGACGGGTCCGGGCAGCCCCAGCATTTT.

This clonotype was detected once. This may arise from a read error, as a much more abundant clone is one base away. The chain recombines TRBV11-2 with TRBJ2-1; no clear D. This CDR3 is built from 15 residues. The germline CDR1 and CDR2 sequences are SGHAT and FQNNGV. CDR3 nucleotides: TGTGCCAGCAGCTTCGAGAGGATGGGTTATAATGAGCAGATCTTC. Its translation: CASSFERMGYNEQIF.

This clonotype was seen repeatedly, ten times or more. V is TRBV6-5 and J is TRBJ1-5; no reliable D call. V was trimmed by 0 bases and J by 3 bases, leaving 9 bases between them. The germline gives CDR1 MNHEY, CDR2 SVGAGI. The CDR3 is made up of 15 amino acids. For the CDR3, the DNA is TGTGCCAGCAGTTACTCGGCGGGAAACAATCAGCCCCAGCATTTT. Residues: CASSYSAGNNQPQHF.

There are many counts of this clonotype. The rearrangement links TRBV5-8 to TRBJ2-3; D unclear. Germline assignment: CDR1 SGHTS and CDR2 YDEGEE. V gave up 6 bases and J gave up 2 bases, with 7 bases separating them. CDR3 size: 12 residues. CDR3 nucleotides: TGTGCCAGCAACCCCCTCACAGATACGCAGTATTTT. Its translation: CASNPLTDTQYF.

This clonotype was recorded many times. The chain carries TRBV20-1 and TRBJ2-5; no clear D gene. The germline V and J ends were trimmed by 1 base and 1 base, with 4 bases remaining between them. The CDR3 is made up of 12 amino acids. Per germline, CDR1 DFQATT and CDR2 SNEGSKA (reference sequence). The CDR3 sequence: CSARGTQETQYF. The CDR3, as DNA: TGCAGTGCTAGAGGGACCCAAGAGACCCAGTACTTC.

This clonotype was observed a few times. This sequence joins TRBV14 and TRBJ2-7; D uncertain. With 5 bases removed from V and 6 bases from J, the gap between germline ends came to 14 bases. In germline, CDR1 is SGHDN, CDR2 FVKESK. The CDR3 sequence is 13 residues long. This CDR3 is CASSVLKKGEQYF. The CDR3 nucleotides are TGTGCCAGCAGCGTCCTGAAAAAAGGCGAGCAGTACTTC. The full variable domain, rest sourced from reference TRBV14 and TRBJ2-7, is EAGVTQFPSHSVIEKGQTVTLRCDPISGHDNLYWYRRVMGKEIKFLLHFVKESKQDESGMPNNRFLAERTGGTYSTLKVQPAELEDSGVYFCASSVLKKGEQYFGPGTRLTVT.

This clonotype was counted ten times or more. This chain links TRBV4-3 with TRBJ1-1; D gene ambiguous. The CDR3 covers 13 residues. The germline V gene has CDR1 LGHNA and CDR2 YSLEER. Trimming removed 1 base at V and 3 bases at J, with 6 bases between. This CDR3 reads CASSQAEYTEAFF. CDR3 bases: TGCGCCAGCAGCCAAGCAGAATACACTGAAGCTTTCTTT.

At least ten counts were recorded for this clonotype. V usage is TRBV9 and J usage is TRBJ2-1; D gene unclear. Trimming pared 3 bases from V and 8 bases from J, leaving 12 bases between. There are 13 residues in the CDR3. Germline values: CDR1 SGDLS, CDR2 YYNGEE. The CDR3 reads CASSESVIDEQFF. CDR3 nucleotides: TGTGCCAGCAGCGAGAGTGTTATCGATGAGCAGTTCTTC.

This clonotype was observed many times. V is TRBV5-1 and J is TRBJ1-4, with a possible D match to TRBD1 (6 bases). The germline CDR1 and CDR2 sequences are SGHRS and YFSETQ. The V and J ends lost 5 bases and 11 bases respectively, with 22 bases between them. The CDR3 runs to 15 residues. CDR3: CASSHGPGTSVKLFF. CDR3 nucleotides: TGCGCCAGCAGTCACGGTCCCGGGACATCAGTGAAACTGTTTTTT.

The gene calls are TRBV29-1 and TRBJ2-3; D is possibly TRBD2 (5 bases). Germline V gene sequence: CDR1 SQVTM, CDR2 ANQGSEA. The length of the CDR3 is 15 residues. V lost 4 bases and J lost 0, with 14 bases in between. CDR3 protein: CSVVVETTSTDTQYF. CDR3 coding DNA: TGCAGCGTTGTCGTAGAGACTACTAGCACAGATACGCAGTATTTT.

This clonotype showed up many times. The chain carries TRBV14 and TRBJ1-1, with D unresolved. The CDR3 covers 14 residues. Per germline, CDR1 SGHDN and CDR2 FVKESK. The ends were cut back, 3 bases at V and 0 bases at J, with 8 bases in the middle. CDR3 sequence: CASSQNIMNTEAFF. The CDR3 coding sequence is TGTGCCAGCAGCCAGAACATCATGAACACTGAAGCTTTCTTT.

This clonotype was recorded many times. This sequence joins TRBV7-9 and TRBJ2-4, with 9 nucleotides matching TRBD2. Germline CDR1 is SEHNR and CDR2 is FQNEAQ (reference sequence). The CDR3 consists of 12 residues. V was clipped by 4 bases and J by 16 bases; unmatched bases: 8. The CDR3 loop is CASSSGTSYNYF. The CDR3, as DNA: TGTGCCAGCAGCTCTGGGACTAGCTACAATTACTTC.

This clonotype was seen repeatedly, ten times or more. DNA of the CDR3: TGTGCCAGCAGCTCCGGGACAGCCCAAGAGACCCAGTACTTC. It codes for CASSSGTAQETQYF. The rearrangement links TRBV5-5 to TRBJ2-5; 7 bases fit TRBD1. Germline trimming cut 3 bases from V and 1 base from J; bases unmatched to any gene: 3. Germline CDR1 SGHKS, CDR2 YYEKEE (reference sequence). This CDR3 is built from 14 residues. Based on the CDR3 plus reference TRBV5-5 and TRBJ2-5, the full variable domain is DAGVTQSPTHLIKTRGQQVTLRCSPISGHKSVSWYQQVLGQGPQFIFQYYEKEERGRGNFPDRFSARQFPNYSSELNVNALLLGDSALYLCASSSGTAQETQYFGPGTRLLVL.

This clonotype was counted many times. The chain employs TRBV15 and TRBJ2-3, with D hard to call. Germline V gene sequence: CDR1 LNHNV, CDR2 YYDKDF (reference sequence). This CDR3 is 16 amino acids long. The ends were cut back, 1 base at V and 7 bases at J, with 18 bases in the middle. CDR3 nucleotide sequence: TGTGCCACCAGCAGAGTGGGTACTCCAGGAGAAAATACGCAGTATTTT. Translating gives CATSRVGTPGENTQYF.

This clonotype was recorded at least ten times. The genes are TRBV27 and TRBJ1-2; 10 nucleotides match TRBD1. Per the germline V gene, CDR1 is MNHEY and CDR2 is SMNVEV (reference sequence). The V and J ends lost 5 bases and 6 bases, in that order; junction bases with no gene match: 15. CDR3 length: 17 amino acids. This CDR3 is CASSISPAGTGEDGYTF. The CDR3 DNA is TGTGCCAGCAGTATCTCCCCCGCCGGGACAGGGGAGGATGGCTACACCTTC.

In this sample, this clonotype turned up a few times. The V call is TRBV29-1, the J call TRBJ2-3; D is perhaps TRBD1 (5 bases). The germline V gene has CDR1 SQVTM and CDR2 ANQGSEA. CDR3 length equals 14 residues. Trimming took off 8 bases at V and 3 bases at J, with 18 bases between the two ends. CDR3 protein: CSIVLGVGTDTQYF. The CDR3, as DNA: TGCAGCATTGTATTAGGGGTCGGGACAGATACGCAGTATTTT.

This clonotype has a handful of counts. The chain uses TRBV6-2 or TRBV6-3 and TRBJ1-1; 7 bases match TRBD1. The CDR3 contains 11 residues. Per the germline V gene, CDR1 is MNHEY and CDR2 is SVGEGT. V gave up 4 bases and J gave up 10 bases; unmatched junction bases: 3. The CDR3 sequence: CASSSDRIAFF. DNA of the CDR3: TGTGCCAGCAGTTCGGACAGGATAGCTTTCTTT.

This clonotype has more than one count but fewer than ten. The chain carries TRBV14 and TRBJ2-5; the D gene is possibly TRBD1 (5 bases). The length of the CDR3 is 13 residues. V shed 5 bases and J shed 5 bases, with 12 bases lying between them. Germline V gene sequence: CDR1 SGHDN, CDR2 FVKESK. The CDR3 protein is CASSMGYRETQYF. In nucleotides, the CDR3 is TGTGCCAGCAGCATGGGATACAGGGAGACCCAGTACTTC.

This clonotype was recorded many times. This chain connects TRBV20-1 to TRBJ2-1, with 7 positions matching TRBD2. The CDR3 is 15 amino acids. The V segment lost 1 base and the J segment 3 bases; nucleotides outside the gene matches: 6. The germline V gene has CDR1 DFQATT and CDR2 SNEGSKA (reference sequence). The CDR3 DNA sequence: TGCAGTGCTAGAGTCGCACTAGCGCTCTACAATGAGCAGTTCTTC. It translates to CSARVALALYNEQFF.

This clonotype was detected many times. The rearrangement joins TRBV11-2 to TRBJ1-5, with D unclear. Germline values: CDR1 SGHAT, CDR2 FQNNGV. V shed 5 bases and J shed 1 base, with 12 bases lying between them. CDR3 length: 15 amino acids. In DNA, the CDR3 is TGTGCCAGCAGCCTACAAGCCCTAAGCAATCAGCCCCAGCATTTT. Encoded protein: CASSLQALSNQPQHF.

This clonotype was seen at least ten times. The CDR3 protein is CASSAGLSLRSPLHF. CDR3 coding DNA: TGTGCCAGCAGCGCCGGTCTGTCCCTGAGGTCACCCCTCCACTTT. This sequence joins TRBV9 and TRBJ1-6, with no clear D. The V gene's germline CDR1 is SGDLS and CDR2 YYNGEE. V lost 3 bases and J 10 bases, leaving 17 bases between the germline ends. CDR3 length equals 15 residues.

This clonotype was seen many times. The gene calls are TRBV7-9 and TRBJ2-7; no firm D call. Trimming removed 6 bases at V and 2 bases at J, with 14 bases between. The CDR3 has 14 residues. CDR1 is SEHNR and CDR2 is FQNEAQ in the germline V gene (reference sequence). The CDR3 sequence: CASSPSSSAYEQYF. In DNA form, the CDR3 reads TGTGCCAGCAGTCCCTCGTCCTCGGCCTACGAGCAGTACTTC.

Many counts were recorded for this clonotype. The chain employs TRBV7-9 and TRBJ2-1, with TRBD2 as a possible D gene (5 bases). This CDR3 comprises 15 residues. Trimming stripped 6 bases from V and 1 base from J, with 13 bases between. Germline V gene lookup returns CDR1 SEHNR and CDR2 FQNEAQ (reference sequence). Here the CDR3 DNA reads TGTGCCAGCAGTCTCAGGCGGGTTTCCTACAATGAGCAGTTCTTC. Its protein product is CASSLRRVSYNEQFF.

A remark on this clonotype: This may arise from a read error, as a much more abundant clone is one base away. The chain is built from TRBV9 and TRBJ2-4; 10 positions agree with TRBD1. There are 15 residues in the CDR3. Germline V gene lookup returns CDR1 SGDLS and CDR2 YYNGEE. CDR3 sequence: CASSASGTGENSQYF. CDR3 DNA: TGTGCCAGCAGCGCCTCCGGGACAGGGGAGAACAGTCAGTACTTC.

The sample holds a few counts of this clonotype. This chain connects TRBV10-3 to TRBJ1-2; D not resolved. The CDR3 has 11 residues. CDR1 ENHRY and CDR2 SYGVKD come from the germline V gene. V was cut by 0 bases and J by 10 bases, with 6 bases left in between. The CDR3 DNA is TGTGCCATCAGTGAGTCGAGGGACTACACCTTC. This gives the protein CAISESRDYTF.